Below are 6 T cell receptor beta chains sequenced from a single sample in a study of CD8+CD57+ T cells in acquired aplastic anemia. In patients chosen for sequencing, flow cytometry had shown CD8+CD57+ cell expansion. Profiling that covered TCR beta VDJ and CDR3 relied on genomic DNA as its template. TCRdb re-analysed the reads in MiXCR, keeping a single row per CDR3 protein. The sample carries about 150,000 distinct CDR3 sequences, approximately 52% recorded once. The material sequenced was sorted CD4+, CD8+, or CD8+CD57+ T cells (not recorded which) from PBMCs. These TCRs come from a human donor with aplastic anemia.

J is TRBJ2-2 and V is TRBV6-2 or TRBV6-3; D is perhaps TRBD1 (6 bases). CDR1 and CDR2 from the germline V gene are MNHEY and SVGEGT. The CDR3 has 16 residues. The V and J ends lost 6 bases and 0 bases respectively, with 14 bases between them. The CDR3 DNA follows: TGTGCCAGCAGATGGACCGGGACAACGAACACCGGGGAGCTGTTTTTT. It codes for CASRWTGTTNTGELFF.

The rearrangement uses TRBV25-1 and TRBJ1-1, with D unresolved. Per germline, CDR1 MGHDK and CDR2 SYGVNS. V was trimmed by 3 bases and J by 4 bases, leaving 6 bases between them. The CDR3 runs 12 residues. The DNA for the CDR3 is TGTGCCAGCAGTGATTTGGGCACTGAAGCTTTCTTT. Protein product: CASSDLGTEAFF.

This clonotype was observed many times. V and J are TRBV10-3 and TRBJ2-1, with 7 bases fitting TRBD1. The length of the CDR3 is 16 residues. Looked up from germline, CDR1 is ENHRY and CDR2 is SYGVKD. Trimming cost V 3 bases and J 2 bases; bases outside gene matches: 7. Here the CDR3 reads CAISEAQGSAYNEQFF. CDR3 DNA sequence: TGTGCCATCAGTGAAGCACAGGGGTCAGCCTACAATGAGCAGTTCTTC.

CDR3: CSAIGFGGRSYEQYF. CDR3 nucleotide sequence: TGCAGTGCTATTGGTTTTGGGGGGCGCTCCTACGAGCAGTACTTC. J is TRBJ2-7 and V is TRBV20-1; D is tentatively TRBD1 or TRBD2 (6 bases each). Germline CDR1 and CDR2: DFQATT and SNEGSKA (reference sequence). V lost 4 bases to trimming and J lost 0 bases, with 16 bases between them. The CDR3 runs to 15 residues.

Regarding this clonotype: This may come from a read error, since a much larger clone is one base off. The chain combines TRBV6-1 with TRBJ1-2, with a possible D match to TRBD1 (6 bases). V was pared by 5 bases and J by 4 bases, with 20 bases between. CDR1 MNHNS and CDR2 SASEGT come from the germline V gene. This CDR3 has 16 residues. Here the CDR3 DNA reads TGTGCCAGCAGTCCCGGGACAACTGATTTGGGCTATGGCTACACCTTC. Its translation is CASSPGTTDLGYGYTF.

The rearrangement joins TRBV24-1 to TRBJ2-3, with D perhaps being TRBD1 or TRBD2 (5 bases each). This CDR3 region has 14 residues. Per the germline V gene, CDR1 is KGHDR and CDR2 is SFDVKD. V shed 6 bases and J shed 1 base, with 10 bases lying between them. The CDR3 DNA follows: TGTGCCACCAGTAGAGGGACGGGCACAGATACGCAGTATTTT. Amino acids: CATSRGTGTDTQYF.